The next 3 T cell receptor beta chains were all read from a single sample in a study of blood T cell repertoires in COVID-19. Clones were read by immunoSEQ multiplex PCR, and TCRdb kept only the in-frame ones, dropping some. The sample contains around 220,000 clones, more than 70% of which appear only once. Specimen: peripheral blood. These TCRs come from a woman aged 40 to 50 who had recovered from COVID-19.

J is TRBJ1-5 and V is TRBV18; 7 positions agree with TRBD1. CDR3 length: 14 residues. Germline-derived CDR1 and CDR2 are KGHSH and LQKENI. The V gene end was trimmed by 4 bases and the J gene end by 6 bases; junction bases not matched to a gene: 6. DNA of the CDR3: TGTGCCAGCTCACAGGAAGGGGGCTCTCAGCCCCAGCATTTT. This gives the protein CASSQEGGSQPQHF.

This clone appeared a few times. V gene TRBV5-1 combines with J gene TRBJ2-2, with D tentatively TRBD1 (5 bases). Trimming took off 7 bases at V and 4 bases at J, with 11 bases between the two ends. The length of the CDR3 is 13 residues. The germline CDR1 and CDR2 sequences are SGHRS and YFSETQ. The CDR3 reads CASGIRGTGELFF. The DNA for the CDR3 is TGCGCCAGCGGTATTAGGGGCACCGGGGAGCTGTTTTTT.

Details on this clone: The identical CDR3 is also encoded by other nucleotide sequences in the sample. J is TRBJ1-2 and V is TRBV30; a possible D gene is TRBD1 (6 bases). This CDR3 is 14 amino acids long. V was trimmed by 0 bases and J by 5 bases, leaving 13 bases between them. The V gene's germline CDR1 is GTSNPN and CDR2 SVGIG (reference sequence). The CDR3 region is CAWSVQGVNYGYTF. The CDR3 DNA follows: TGTGCCTGGAGTGTACAGGGAGTAAATTATGGCTACACCTTC.